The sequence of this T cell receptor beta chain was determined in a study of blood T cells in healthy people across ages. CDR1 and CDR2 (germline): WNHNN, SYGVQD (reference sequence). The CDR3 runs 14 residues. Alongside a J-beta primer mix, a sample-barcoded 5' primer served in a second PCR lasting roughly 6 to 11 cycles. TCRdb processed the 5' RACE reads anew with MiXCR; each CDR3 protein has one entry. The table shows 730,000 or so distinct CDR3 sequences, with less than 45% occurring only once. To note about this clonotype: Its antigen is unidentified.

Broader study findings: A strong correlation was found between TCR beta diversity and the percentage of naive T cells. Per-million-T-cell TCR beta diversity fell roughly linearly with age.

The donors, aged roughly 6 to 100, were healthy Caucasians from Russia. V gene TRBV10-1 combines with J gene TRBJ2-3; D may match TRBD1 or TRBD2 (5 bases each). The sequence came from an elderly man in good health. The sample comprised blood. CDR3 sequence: CATGDRGRADTQYF. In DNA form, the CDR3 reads TGCGCTACAGGAGATAGGGGACGAGCAGATACGCAGTATTTT.